This T cell receptor beta chain comes out of a study of cytomegalovirus exposure and HLA in healthy donors. The primer mix had 60 Vbeta and 13 Jbeta primers. Only in-frame clones appear in the TCRdb table, and some are missing; sequencing was by immunoSEQ multiplex PCR. The sample lists fewer than 250,000 clones, over 80% seen once, with roughly 0.71% in the top ten. This CDR3 spans 16 amino acids. The ends were cut back, 5 bases at V and 0 bases at J, with 14 bases in the middle. Germline-derived CDR1 and CDR2 are SEHNR and FQNEAQ (reference sequence). The chain links TRBV7-9 to TRBJ2-4; D remains ambiguous. The sequenced material came from PBMCs. This clonotype was obtained from a boy aged 2 to 9 in good health and CMV-seronegative. CDR3 sequence (DNA): TGTGCCAGCAGCCAATCCGCGATTGGAGCCAAAAACATTCAGTACTTC. This gives the protein CASSQSAIGAKNIQYF.